The 18 T cell receptor beta chains presented below share a single source sample, sequenced in a study of blood T cell repertoires in COVID-19. Assay used: immunoSEQ multiplex PCR; TCRdb lists only in-frame clones, some missing. The repertoire has about 73,000 clones, roughly 84% of them found once; the top ten carry 28%. The sample was peripheral blood. These receptors were collected from a human donor in a cohort sampled during active COVID-19.

V gene TRBV6-4 combines with J gene TRBJ2-3; TRBD2 matches at 11 bases. The CDR3 length is 14 residues. Per germline, CDR1 MRHNA and CDR2 SNTAGT. J gave up 14 bases and V 5 bases, and 12 bases lay outside the gene matches. The chain's CDR3 is CASSFCSGGALPYF. The CDR3 DNA reads as TGTGCCAGCAGTTTCTGTAGCGGGGGGGCTTTACCGTATTTT.

This sequence joins TRBV3-1 (or the pseudogene TRBV3-2) and TRBJ1-4, with 9 bases that match TRBD1. Germline lookup yields CDR1 LGHDT and CDR2 YNNKEL (reference sequence). The CDR3 spans 15 residues. Trimming cost V 4 bases and J 6 bases; bases outside gene matches: 6. As DNA, the CDR3 is TGTGCCAGCAGCCCAGGGACAGGGTGGGATGAAAAACTGTTTTTT. Translating it yields CASSPGTGWDEKLFF.

This chain connects TRBV12-3 or TRBV12-4 to TRBJ2-1; 9 bases are a match to TRBD2. The CDR3 length is 13 residues. J gave up 3 bases and V 8 bases, and 2 bases lay outside the gene matches. The CDR3 reads CASRRGGYNEQFF. DNA for the CDR3: TGTGCCAGCCGGCGGGGGGGCTACAATGAGCAGTTCTTC.

This clone has just a few counts. The V and J genes are TRBV19 and TRBJ1-2; 8 bases map to TRBD1. J gave up 8 bases and V 6 bases, and 20 bases lay outside the gene matches. Germline values: CDR1 LNHDA, CDR2 SQIVND (reference sequence). The CDR3 totals 17 residues. The CDR3 loop is CASRRAGTGLLSRGYTF. CDR3 bases: TGTGCCAGTAGGCGCGCCGGGACAGGTCTCCTCTCGCGCGGCTACACCTTC.

CDR3 sequence reads: CASSFEWQDEQYF. The CDR3 DNA reads TGTGCCAGCAGCTTTGAATGGCAGGACGAGCAGTACTTC. The chain is built from TRBV5-4 and TRBJ2-7, with D hard to call. The germline gives CDR1 SGHNT, CDR2 YYREEE (reference sequence). V lost 2 bases to trimming and J lost 5 bases, with 11 bases between them. The CDR3 consists of 13 residues.

Only one count was recorded for this clone. The chain recombines TRBV7-9 with TRBJ2-7; D is perhaps TRBD2 (6 bases). Germline values: CDR1 SEHNR, CDR2 FQNEAQ (reference sequence). The length of the CDR3 is 14 residues. Trimming took off 1 base at V and 6 bases at J, with 13 bases between the two ends. In nucleotides, the CDR3 is TGTGCCAGCAGCTTAGAGTGGCGGGAAGGCGAGCAGTACTTC. Protein product: CASSLEWREGEQYF.

The DNA for the CDR3 is TGTGCCAGCAGCGCCGATTTTGCGGGCGTCTATGGCTACACCTTC. It codes for CASSADFAGVYGYTF. The chain employs TRBV7-6 and TRBJ1-2, with D unclear. Germline CDR1 reads SGHVS; CDR2 reads FNYEAQ. Deletions cut 5 bases from V and 4 bases from J, with 17 bases between. The CDR3 covers 15 residues.

V and J are TRBV10-3 and TRBJ2-3; 9 bases align to TRBD2. Germline V CDR1 and CDR2: ENHRY, SYGVKD. The CDR3 is 17 amino acids. V lost 4 bases, J lost 2 bases, and 10 bases stayed unmatched. CDR3 in DNA: TGTGCCATCAGTGGTTTAGGCCTAGCGGGACACACAGATACGCAGTATTTT. Translating it yields CAISGLGLAGHTDTQYF.

The chain recombines TRBV4-3 with TRBJ2-3; TRBD2 matches at 8 bases. V shed 1 base and J 3 bases; nucleotides not matched to a gene: 12. The length of the CDR3 is 18 residues. CDR1 LGHNA and CDR2 YSLEER come from the germline V gene. The CDR3 DNA reads as TGCGCCAGCAGCCAAGTTCCCGGGGGGGGCGCAAATACAGATACGCAGTATTTT. As protein: CASSQVPGGGANTDTQYF.

The V and J genes are TRBV3-1 (or the pseudogene TRBV3-2) and TRBJ2-7; 7 bases fit TRBD1. CDR3 length equals 16 residues. J lost 1 base, V lost 3 bases, and 9 bases had no gene match. Per the germline V gene, CDR1 is LGHDT and CDR2 is YNNKEL (reference sequence). This CDR3 is CASSQSRVRGSYEQYF. The CDR3 bases are TGTGCCAGCAGCCAGAGCCGGGTCAGGGGGTCCTACGAGCAGTACTTC.

V gene TRBV15 combines with J gene TRBJ1-2; D is ambiguous. The germline gives CDR1 LNHNV, CDR2 YYDKDF (reference sequence). V lost 3 bases and J 5 bases, leaving 13 bases between the germline ends. The CDR3 contains 14 residues. CDR3 DNA sequence: TGTGCCACCAGCAGGTCGCGGGGAGCTTATGGCTACACCTTC. Amino acids: CATSRSRGAYGYTF.

This chain connects TRBV6-5 to TRBJ1-1; D call uncertain. Trimming cost V 0 bases and J 4 bases, with 6 bases left between them. Germline-derived CDR1 and CDR2 are MNHEY and SVGAGI. The CDR3 covers 13 residues. The CDR3 sequence is CASSYSGGTEAFF. The CDR3 DNA is TGTGCCAGCAGTTACTCGGGAGGCACTGAAGCTTTCTTT.

J is TRBJ2-5 and V is TRBV7-2; 8 nucleotides line up with TRBD1. Per the germline V gene, CDR1 is SGHTA and CDR2 is FQGNSA. Trimming took 6 bases from V and 0 from J; bases not matched to a gene: 9. This CDR3 region has 16 residues. CDR3 sequence: CASSNQGAHNQETQYF. The CDR3, as DNA: TGTGCCAGCAGTAACCAGGGGGCGCATAACCAAGAGACCCAGTACTTC.

In its sample, this clone was seen once. The genes are TRBV2 and TRBJ1-4, with D tentatively TRBD1 (6 bases). The V end was cut by 5 bases, the J end by 6 bases, with 16 bases between. The germline CDR1 and CDR2 sequences are SNHLY and FYNNEI. CDR3 length equals 15 residues. This CDR3 reads CASSFGQPWDEKLFF. DNA of the CDR3: TGTGCCAGCAGTTTTGGACAGCCCTGGGATGAAAAACTGTTTTTT.

The chain combines TRBV18 with TRBJ2-7; TRBD2 is a possible D gene (5 bases). CDR3 length: 12 amino acids. V lost 3 bases and J lost 5, with 8 bases in between. Germline-derived CDR1 and CDR2 are KGHSH and LQKENI. The CDR3 DNA reads TGTGCCAGCTCACCTCGGGGAAACGAGCAGTACTTC. It yields the protein CASSPRGNEQYF.

The chain uses TRBV9 and TRBJ2-1, with D possibly TRBD2 on 6 matching bases. The V and J ends lost 4 bases and 4 bases respectively, with 9 bases between them. Germline values: CDR1 SGDLS, CDR2 YYNGEE. CDR3 size: 13 residues. CDR3 nucleotides: TGTGCCAGCAGCATAGGGACTTACAATGAGCAGTTCTTC. Translation gives CASSIGTYNEQFF.

The chain joins TRBV4-1 to TRBJ1-5; D ambiguous. This CDR3 spans 18 amino acids. Germline CDR1 is MGHRA and CDR2 is YSYEKL. Trimming took off 1 base at V and 1 base at J, with 17 bases between the two ends. DNA for the CDR3: TGCGCCAGCAGCCAAGGTCTTTCGGGATATGGAAGCAATCAGCCCCAGCATTTT. Translation: CASSQGLSGYGSNQPQHF.

V usage is TRBV6-2 or TRBV6-3 and J usage is TRBJ2-7; D is perhaps TRBD2 (6 bases). Germline CDR1 and CDR2: MNHEY and SVGEGT. The germline V and J ends were trimmed by 5 bases and 2 bases, with 19 bases remaining between them. The CDR3 spans 16 residues. CDR3 nucleotides: TGTGCCAGCAGTGCATACGCCGGGACTGGGACCTACGAGCAGTACTTC. Encoded protein: CASSAYAGTGTYEQYF.